Detailed here is one T cell receptor (beta chain). Its antigen specificity is not known. No base quality values were provided; no much bigger clone lies one nucleotide off. This sample is part of a study of beta chain features in type 1 diabetes (dated by TCRdb to between 2018 and 2020). As for the study more broadly: Mean age, gender distribution, total cell number and subset yield did not differ between patients and healthy donors. A total of roughly 110 million sorted cells were examined across all samples, and the number of cells per subset was strongly correlated with RNA yield. In the study, TCRB repertoires of sorted circulating CD4+ T cell subsets from recently diagnosed type 1 diabetes patients were compared with those of matched healthy donors. Regulatory and stem cell-like memory subsets were isolated from only 8 patients and about eight healthy donors, whereas naive and central memory subsets came from all 30 or so donors. What the work shows at the level of the full study, not this receptor alone: At VDJ recombination sites, patients with type 1 diabetes made fewer insertions and deleted more nucleotides, a pattern implying thymic rearrangement abnormalities. The naive, central memory and regulatory TCRB repertoires appeared to resemble one another more closely among patients than among healthy donors. A moderate but significant shortening of TCRB CDR3 length was observed in type 1 diabetes patients in all four CD4+ subsets. Because cDNA was sequenced instead of genomic DNA, highly expressing activated cells could be over-represented, though the groups showed no difference in activation or CD3 levels. Because small numbers of individuals were included in the HLA sub-analyses, any influence of HLA type on TCRB rearrangement was left unresolved. Shorter templates might have been favored by PCR, but patient and control samples were amplified and corrected together, so both groups would have been affected equally by any skew.

A single peripheral blood draw of about 116 mL on average was collected from each donor into heparinised tubes. A BD FACSAria II was used to sort naive, central memory, regulatory and stem cell-like memory CD4+ T cells with a panel that included CD45RO, CCR7, CD25, CD127, CD95 and CD27. Purity was above 98% for every sorted population. PBMCs were isolated immediately by Lymphoprep density gradient centrifugation and stained directly without culture. Samples were stained and sorted in pairs, with one healthy donor and one patient per experiment, so that batch effects were minimized. The High Capacity cDNA Reverse Transcription Kit was used to reverse transcribe all of the isolated RNA, meaning that expressed TCRB transcripts were what got sequenced. Naive, central memory and regulatory T cell samples underwent deep immunoSEQ sequencing, averaging about 3.57 million total reads per sample. After sorted cells were lysed in RLT buffer, RNA was extracted with DNase-treated RNeasy Micro or Mini kits, with the choice depending on cell number. Each cell subset was processed separately to prevent cross-contamination, with patient and healthy donor samples processed together. The immunoSEQ multiplex PCR was used to amplify TCRB sequences from cDNA, yielding 87-bp fragments that span the CDR3 region. The amplicons were sequenced using the Illumina HiSeq platform. The authors' pipeline ran thus. PCR bias was computationally corrected using synthetic template baselines, reads within Hamming distance 2 were collapsed, and singletons that could not be merged were discarded. Reads were aligned against IMGT so that V, D and J genes, CDR3 length and insertions or deletions at six rearrangement sites could be assigned. Clonotype counts were normalized to sorted cell number within each subset before computing true diversity and Gini coefficients with the tcR R package. The overlap coefficient, calculated on TCRB nucleotide sequences, was used to quantify repertoire sharing. Out-of-frame TCRB sequences from naive cells were analyzed as a proxy for the pre-selection repertoire. TCRdb stores this immuneACCESS table with in-frame sequences only. Part of the clones is absent; in the studies checked, under half of the shortfall reflects unresolved V genes, and no reason is known for the rest. The DNA was the basis for D and trimming; V, J and clone size are from that table. In this sample the table shows around 710,000 clones, around 11% of which occur a single time. 0.095% to 0.15% of the sample lies in the top ten.

The CDR3 covers 13 residues, taking in both the cysteine and the phenylalanine. Just CDR3 DNA is preserved here, 39 bases in frame from base 1. From the germline V gene, CDR1 is KGHSH and CDR2 is LQKENI. The germline ends are 7 bases apart after V is trimmed by 3 bases and J by 4 bases. The rearrangement combines TRBV18 with TRBJ1-5; no D gene call is confident. Sequenced: naive CD4+ T cells from blood. Reading the label with the study, this specimen's cell subset or site is: true naive CD4+ T cells. The receptor's source is a man aged 30 to 45 with type 1 diabetes. The CDR3 loop reads CASSPAENQPQHF. In nucleotide form, the sequence is TGTGCCAGCTCACCGGCCGAAAATCAGCCCCAGCATTTT.